The sequence of this TCR beta chain was determined in a study of T-cell memory formation after mild COVID-19. This clonotype was seen a handful of times. TCRdb reanalysed the 5' RACE reads using MiXCR and keeps one entry per CDR3 protein. The sample lists hundreds of thousands of distinct CDR3 sequences, around 27% seen once, with 13% in the top ten. The germline V gene encodes CDR1 DFQATT and CDR2 SNEGSKA (reference sequence). Deletions cut 8 bases from V and 14 bases from J, with 16 bases between. The CDR3 spans 10 residues. V gene TRBV20-1 combines with J gene TRBJ2-1; D is ambiguous. The clonotype comes from an adult woman who had mild COVID-19 (a few samples of this study predate the infection). Cell type and time point are not known. The sequencing sample was made of PBMCs or a T cell subset sorted from them (not recorded which). CDR3 amino acids: CSPAGRQEFF. In DNA form, the CDR3 reads TGCAGTCCGGCCGGCAGACAAGAGTTCTTC.